The 21 T cell receptor beta chains below were found in one sample sequenced in a study of OX40 agonist ivuxolimab in advanced cancers. Data came from immunoSEQ multiplex PCR; TCRdb stores just in-frame clones and leaves some out. In the table there are about 17,000 clones, 73% of which are singletons. This specimen was CD4+ or CD8+ T cells sorted from blood, taken in a trial of the OX40 agonist ivuxolimab. Receptors were obtained from an adult with an advanced solid tumor such as melanoma, head and neck, liver or kidney cancer.

The chain links TRBV28 to TRBJ1-5; D remains ambiguous. V was clipped by 5 bases and J by 0 bases, with 5 bases between them. CDR1 is MDHEN, CDR2 SYDVKM, per germline. The CDR3 has 13 residues. The CDR3 DNA sequence: TGTGCCAGCAGTACGCATAGCAATCAGCCCCAGCATTTT. Encoded protein: CASSTHSNQPQHF.

Only one count was recorded for this clone. The V and J genes are TRBV2 and TRBJ2-1; D may be TRBD2 (6 bases). There are 15 residues in the CDR3. V lost 3 bases, J lost 5 bases, and 14 bases lay in between. Germline loops: CDR1 SNHLY, CDR2 FYNNEI. CDR3 sequence: CASSERASDHNEQFF. The CDR3 nucleotides are TGTGCCAGCAGTGAGAGGGCTAGCGACCACAATGAGCAGTTCTTC.

V usage is TRBV10-1 and J usage is TRBJ2-7; D is undetermined. Germline V lookup: CDR1 WNHNN, CDR2 SYGVQD (reference sequence). The CDR3 covers 15 residues. V was clipped by 0 bases and J by 3 bases, with 12 bases between them. CDR3 nucleotide sequence: TGCGCCAGCAGTGAGTCGACCGGGTTAAACTACGAGCAGTACTTC. Protein: CASSESTGLNYEQYF.

The chain uses TRBV19 and TRBJ2-3; D is ambiguous. The V and J ends lost 7 bases and 0 bases respectively, with 14 bases between them. Germline V CDR1 and CDR2: LNHDA, SQIVND (reference sequence). CDR3 length: 15 amino acids. The CDR3 loop is CASIPGGVSTDTQYF. The CDR3 coding sequence is TGTGCCAGTATCCCTGGCGGCGTTAGCACAGATACGCAGTATTTT.

The gene calls are TRBV5-5 and TRBJ2-1; weak D call: TRBD1 (5 bases). Trimming shortened V by 2 bases and J by 2 bases, and 8 bases separated the two germline ends. CDR3 length: 14 residues. Germline V gives CDR1 SGHKS, CDR2 YYEKEE (reference sequence). The CDR3 loop reads CASSFGAAYNEQFF. DNA for the CDR3: TGTGCCAGCAGCTTTGGGGCAGCCTACAATGAGCAGTTCTTC. Using reference TRBV5-5 and TRBJ2-1 for the parts outside the CDR3, the full variable domain is DAGVTQSPTHLIKTRGQQVTLRCSPISGHKSVSWYQQVLGQGPQFIFQYYEKEERGRGNFPDRFSARQFPNYSSELNVNALLLGDSALYLCASSFGAAYNEQFFGPGTRLTVL.

The chain joins TRBV6-1 to TRBJ2-3; the D gene could be TRBD1 or TRBD2 (5 bases each). There are 16 residues in the CDR3. Germline V CDR1 and CDR2: MNHNS, SASEGT. Trimming pared 2 bases from V and 0 bases from J, leaving 12 bases between. Here the CDR3 DNA reads TGTGCCAGCAGTGAACCCCCGGGGCCTAGCACAGATACGCAGTATTTT. Translation gives CASSEPPGPSTDTQYF.

CDR3 loop: CASSQGGLGVDEQYF. CDR3 in DNA: TGCGCCAGCAGCCAAGGGGGGTTAGGGGTGGACGAGCAGTACTTC. The gene calls are TRBV4-1 and TRBJ2-7; the D call may be TRBD1 or TRBD2 (5 bases each). Germline V CDR1 and CDR2: MGHRA, YSYEKL. The CDR3 has 15 amino acids. Trimming took 1 base from V and 5 from J, leaving 15 bases between them.

In its sample, this clone was seen a few times. Other DNA sequences in the sample encode the same CDR3. The V gene is TRBV6-5, the J gene TRBJ2-5; no clear D gene. V shed 2 bases and J shed 3 bases, with 7 bases lying between them. The CDR3 covers 13 residues. CDR1 is MNHEY, CDR2 SVGAGI, per germline. CDR3 coding DNA: TGTGCCAGCAGTTACCTAGGTGAAGAGACCCAGTACTTC. As protein: CASSYLGEETQYF.

V usage is TRBV27 and J usage is TRBJ2-2, with TRBD2 matching over 7 bases. With 6 bases clipped from V and 2 bases from J, the junction kept 12 bases outside the gene matches. The CDR3 length is 17 residues. In germline, CDR1 is MNHEY, CDR2 SMNVEV (reference sequence). DNA for the CDR3: TGTGCCAGCAGCAACATATGGAGCGGGGATAACACCGGGGAGCTGTTTTTT. This sequence encodes CASSNIWSGDNTGELFF.

The chain's CDR3 is CASSEGEATNEKLFF. CDR3 DNA: TGTGCCAGCAGTGAAGGGGAAGCAACTAATGAAAAACTGTTTTTT. This chain links TRBV2 with TRBJ1-4; no clear D. Per the germline V gene, CDR1 is SNHLY and CDR2 is FYNNEI. V lost 1 base to trimming and J lost 0 bases, with 6 bases between them. The CDR3 is 15 amino acids.

This chain connects TRBV6-5 to TRBJ2-7, with 7 positions matching TRBD1. This CDR3 comprises 15 residues. V shed 6 bases, J shed 2 bases, and the junction held 10 bases outside the gene matches. Germline CDR1 MNHEY, CDR2 SVGAGI. In DNA, the CDR3 is TGTGCCAGCAGCTTCCGGGACAGTGGGGCCTACGAGCAGTACTTC. Amino acids: CASSFRDSGAYEQYF.

The rearrangement joins TRBV5-5 to TRBJ1-2; 8 bases fit TRBD1. Germline V gene lookup returns CDR1 SGHKS and CDR2 YYEKEE (reference sequence). The CDR3 spans 14 residues. V shed 0 bases, J shed 4 bases, and the junction held 2 bases outside the gene matches. This CDR3 reads CASSLETGAYGYTF. The CDR3 DNA sequence: TGTGCCAGCAGCTTGGAGACAGGGGCCTATGGCTACACCTTC.

This clone occurred a few times. J is TRBJ1-1 and V is TRBV28, with a weak D call TRBD1 (5 bases). CDR3 size: 18 residues. Trimming removed 0 bases at V and 1 base at J, with 18 bases between. The germline V gene has CDR1 MDHEN and CDR2 SYDVKM. The CDR3 loop reads CASSLWGRREGKNTEAFF. The CDR3 DNA reads as TGTGCCAGCAGTTTATGGGGGAGAAGGGAGGGGAAGAACACTGAAGCTTTCTTT.

The chain is built from TRBV7-9 and TRBJ2-7, with a tentative D call TRBD1 (5 bases). The germline CDR1 and CDR2 sequences are SEHNR and FQNEAQ (reference sequence). V lost 1 base and J lost 2, with 9 bases in between. The CDR3 has 14 residues. The CDR3 coding sequence is TGTGCCAGCAGCTTAGTACAGGCGACCTACGAGCAGTACTTC. Amino acids: CASSLVQATYEQYF.

The CDR3 protein is CASSSGLAEYNEQFF. CDR3 coding DNA: TGTGCCAGCAGCTCGGGACTAGCGGAGTACAATGAGCAGTTCTTC. The chain uses TRBV7-9 and TRBJ2-1; the match to TRBD2 covers 11 bases. J lost 4 bases, V lost 4 bases, and 3 bases had no gene match. This CDR3 has 15 residues. Germline CDR1 is SEHNR and CDR2 is FQNEAQ (reference sequence).

The sample holds a few counts of this clone. The chain joins TRBV28 to TRBJ1-2; TRBD1 is a possible D gene (6 bases). Germline V CDR1 and CDR2: MDHEN, SYDVKM. The CDR3 runs to 15 residues. V lost 3 bases, J lost 2 bases, and 13 bases lay in between. The CDR3 region has the DNA TGTGCCAGCAGTTTTGCAGGGGCACAGAACTATGGCTACACCTTC. Protein product: CASSFAGAQNYGYTF.

The chain is built from TRBV6-4 and TRBJ2-1; D is ambiguous. This CDR3 is 13 amino acids long. V was pared by 2 bases and J by 6 bases, with 8 bases between. CDR1 and CDR2 (germline): MRHNA, SNTAGT. In DNA, the CDR3 is TGTGCCAGCAGTGACAGATCGCTCAATGAGCAGTTCTTC. Protein: CASSDRSLNEQFF.

In this sample, this clone turned up a few times. V is TRBV6-6 and J is TRBJ2-7, with D hard to call. The CDR3 runs 11 residues. Between the trimmed V and J ends, which lost 6 bases and 4 bases, there was a span of 7 bases. Germline assignment: CDR1 MNHNY and CDR2 SVGAGI (reference sequence). The CDR3 here is CASRVSYEQYF. The CDR3 DNA follows: TGTGCCAGCAGGGTTAGTTACGAGCAGTACTTC.

Here the CDR3 DNA reads TGTGCCAGCAGCCTCGCCTCTAATGAAAAACTGTTTTTT. It encodes CASSLASNEKLFF. This chain connects TRBV13 to TRBJ1-4, with unresolved D. Germline CDR1 is PRHDT and CDR2 is FYEKMQ (reference sequence). V was clipped by 5 bases and J by 3 bases, with 7 bases between them. CDR3 length equals 13 residues.

The gene calls are TRBV29-1 and TRBJ1-2; 8 nucleotides line up with TRBD1. The CDR3 runs to 13 residues. V was clipped by 5 bases and J by 3 bases; unmatched bases: 5. Germline V gene lookup returns CDR1 SQVTM and CDR2 ANQGSEA. CDR3 in amino acids: CSVIGQGDYGYTF. The CDR3 nucleotides are TGCAGCGTTATAGGACAGGGAGACTATGGCTACACCTTC.

The rearrangement links TRBV29-1 to TRBJ2-1; the match to TRBD2 covers 7 bases. CDR1 and CDR2 (germline): SQVTM, ANQGSEA. The CDR3 spans 17 residues. Trimming at V came to 0 bases and at J to 5 bases, leaving 13 bases not matched to a gene. This CDR3 reads CSVEDPETSNLHNEQFF. The CDR3 nucleotides are TGCAGCGTTGAAGATCCTGAGACTAGCAACCTCCACAATGAGCAGTTCTTC.